A single sample gave rise to the 22 T cell receptor beta chains below, sequenced in a study of T-cell memory formation after mild COVID-19. Via MiXCR, TCRdb re-called the 5' RACE reads, giving one row per CDR3 protein. Here the sample spans approximately 500,000 distinct CDR3 sequences, nearly 25% being singletons. The specimen was PBMCs or a T cell subset sorted from them (not recorded which). Every receptor here comes from an adult woman who had mild COVID-19 (a few samples of this study predate the infection). Cell type and time point are not known.

This clonotype was counted once. The CDR3: CSVGSDTQYF. The CDR3 nucleotides read TGCAGCGTTGGGTCAGATACGCAGTATTTT. This chain joins TRBV29-1 and TRBJ2-3; D call uncertain. Deletions cut 4 bases from V and 4 bases from J, with 3 bases between. There are 10 residues in the CDR3. Germline assignment: CDR1 SQVTM and CDR2 ANQGSEA.

V and J are TRBV7-2 and TRBJ2-7; 11 bases map to TRBD2. J was trimmed by 3 bases and V by 4 bases; bases with no gene match: 5. Per germline, CDR1 SGHTA and CDR2 FQGNSA. The CDR3 has 15 residues. CDR3 in DNA: TGTGCCAGCAGCTCGGGACTAGCGGAATACTACGAGCAGTACTTC. Protein product: CASSSGLAEYYEQYF. Combining the CDR3 with reference TRBV7-2 and TRBJ2-7 gives the whole variable domain GAGVSQSPSNKVTEKGKDVELRCDPISGHTALYWYRQSLGQGLEFLIYFQGNSAPDKSGLPSDRFSAERTGGSVSTLTIQRTQQEDSAVYLCASSSGLAEYYEQYFGPGTRLTVT.

V is TRBV12-3 or TRBV12-4 and J is TRBJ1-2, with a possible D match to TRBD1 (5 bases). There are 13 residues in the CDR3. With 1 base removed from V and 13 bases from J, the gap between germline ends came to 16 bases. The CDR3 here is CASSLGGEGAGTF. The CDR3 DNA reads TGTGCCAGCAGTTTAGGGGGGGAAGGGGCTGGCACCTTC.

Only one count was recorded for this clonotype. The chain employs TRBV29-1 and TRBJ1-2; D ambiguous. V was shortened by 4 bases and J by 8 bases, with 26 bases between the two germline ends. Germline-derived CDR1 and CDR2 are SQVTM and ANQGSEA. The CDR3 totals 16 residues. The CDR3 DNA sequence: TGCAGCGTTGCTATACTCTTCCGGGATGGGGTTTGGGGCTACACCTTC. Its protein product is CSVAILFRDGVWGYTF.

The J gene is TRBJ2-2, the V gene TRBV28, with D perhaps matching TRBD1 (6 bases). There are 12 residues in the CDR3. V was trimmed by 8 bases and J by 6 bases, leaving 10 bases between them. Germline CDR1 and CDR2: MDHEN and SYDVKM. CDR3 nucleotide sequence: TGTGCCAGCCGACAGGACCCCGGGGAGCTGTTTTTT. Its translation is CASRQDPGELFF. Complete variable domain (other parts from reference TRBV28 and TRBJ2-2): DVKVTQSSRYLVKRTGEKVFLECVQDMDHENMFWYRQDPGLGLRLIYFSYDVKMKEKGDIPEGYSVSREKKERFSLILESASTNQTSMYLCASRQDPGELFFGEGSRLTVL.

This clonotype was counted only a few times. The V gene is TRBV27, the J gene TRBJ2-1; TRBD1 aligns across 8 bases. The trim removed 3 bases at V and 2 bases at J, leaving 3 bases unmatched. In germline, CDR1 is MNHEY, CDR2 SMNVEV (reference sequence). The CDR3 runs to 15 residues. This chain's CDR3 is CASSFQGATYNEQFF. DNA of the CDR3: TGTGCCAGCAGTTTCCAGGGGGCTACCTACAATGAGCAGTTCTTC.

The rearrangement uses TRBV4-1 and TRBJ1-1, with D hard to call. The V and J ends lost 1 base and 5 bases respectively, with 8 bases between them. The germline V gene has CDR1 MGHRA and CDR2 YSYEKL. CDR3 length: 13 amino acids. For the CDR3, the DNA is TGCGCCAGCAGCCAAGGCCAGTTTACTGAAGCTTTCTTT. Translated: CASSQGQFTEAFF.

The chain recombines TRBV20-1 with TRBJ2-1; possibly TRBD1 or TRBD2 for D (5 bases each). The CDR3 is 18 residues long. V lost 1 base and J 0 bases, leaving 19 bases between the germline ends. In germline, CDR1 is DFQATT, CDR2 SNEGSKA (reference sequence). CDR3 bases: TGCAGTGCTAGAGTGGGGGTCGGAAATAGAGTCTCCTACAATGAGCAGTTCTTC. Its translation is CSARVGVGNRVSYNEQFF.

J is TRBJ2-1 and V is TRBV5-5; 11 nucleotides agree with TRBD2. This CDR3 region has 15 residues. V dropped 4 bases and J dropped 9; count of bases not matched to a gene: 9. Germline V lookup: CDR1 SGHKS, CDR2 YYEKEE (reference sequence). The CDR3 DNA follows: TGTGCCAGCAGCCCCCGCGGGACTAGCGGTGGTGAGCAGTTCTTC. Translation: CASSPRGTSGGEQFF. Full variable domain (missing parts from reference TRBV5-5 and TRBJ2-1): DAGVTQSPTHLIKTRGQQVTLRCSPISGHKSVSWYQQVLGQGPQFIFQYYEKEERGRGNFPDRFSARQFPNYSSELNVNALLLGDSALYLCASSPRGTSGGEQFFGPGTRLTVL.

The chain carries TRBV6-5 and TRBJ2-5; 10 bases agree with TRBD2. Germline loops: CDR1 MNHEY, CDR2 SVGAGI. V was clipped by 2 bases and J by 0 bases; unmatched bases: 3. The CDR3 spans 16 residues. DNA of the CDR3: TGTGCCAGCAGTTACGGCCTAGCGGGAGACCAAGAGACCCAGTACTTC. Its protein is CASSYGLAGDQETQYF.

This clonotype turned up a few times. The genes are TRBV4-1 and TRBJ2-3; 9 bases are a match to TRBD1. CDR1 is MGHRA and CDR2 is YSYEKL in the germline V gene. This CDR3 region has 14 residues. V gave up 1 base and J gave up 4 bases; unmatched junction bases: 0. CDR3 DNA: TGCGCCAGCAGCCAAGGGGACAGGGCAGATACGCAGTATTTT. Amino acids: CASSQGDRADTQYF.

This sequence joins TRBV2 and TRBJ1-1, with D possibly being TRBD1 (6 bases). The germline gives CDR1 SNHLY, CDR2 FYNNEI. This CDR3 is 15 amino acids long. The ends were cut back, 7 bases at V and 5 bases at J, with 20 bases in the middle. The CDR3 here is CASIRTWGARTEAFF. Here the CDR3 DNA reads TGTGCCAGCATTAGAACATGGGGGGCGCGTACTGAAGCTTTCTTT. Full variable domain (outside the CDR3, taken from reference TRBV2 and TRBJ1-1): EPEVTQTPSHQVTQMGQEVILRCVPISNHLYFYWYRQILGQKVEFLVSFYNNEISEKSEIFDDQFSVERPDGSNFTLKIRSTKLEDSAMYFCASIRTWGARTEAFFGQGTRLTVV.

The chain joins TRBV15 to TRBJ2-6, with D possibly being TRBD2 (5 bases). Germline V gene lookup returns CDR1 LNHNV and CDR2 YYDKDF (reference sequence). CDR3 length: 17 residues. V lost 0 bases and J 1 base, leaving 10 bases between the germline ends. CDR3 residues: CATSRDYSGSGANVLTF. DNA for the CDR3: TGTGCCACCAGCAGAGATTATTCGGGATCTGGGGCCAACGTCCTGACTTTC.

The V gene is TRBV2, the J gene TRBJ1-2; 12 bases match TRBD1. CDR1 is SNHLY, CDR2 FYNNEI, per germline. There are 14 residues in the CDR3. Trimming cost V 4 bases and J 4 bases; bases outside gene matches: 1. The CDR3 DNA reads as TGTGCCAGCAGTGGGGGACAGGGGGCCTATGGCTACACCTTC. This gives the protein CASSGGQGAYGYTF.

The chain links TRBV6-1 to TRBJ2-7, with TRBD1 identical over 9 bases. V dropped 6 bases and J dropped 5; count of bases not matched to a gene: 11. This CDR3 comprises 15 residues. CDR1 MNHNS and CDR2 SASEGT come from the germline V gene. CDR3 sequence: CASRLTGGNGNEQYF. CDR3 DNA sequence: TGTGCCAGCAGACTAACAGGGGGCAACGGAAACGAGCAGTACTTC.

DNA for the CDR3: TGTGCCAGCAGTGAAGACACGGCTCACTATGGCTACACCTTC. It translates to CASSEDTAHYGYTF. The rearrangement uses TRBV12-3 or TRBV12-4 and TRBJ1-2; D not resolved. Trimming took off 5 bases at V and 3 bases at J, with 13 bases between the two ends. The CDR3 loop spans 14 amino acids.

The V and J genes are TRBV5-6 and TRBJ2-5; D gene unclear. CDR1 is SGHDT and CDR2 is YYEEEE in the germline V gene. CDR3 size: 15 residues. Trimming cost V 6 bases and J 5 bases, with 20 bases left between them. The CDR3 nucleotides are TGTGCCAGCACCCCGAAGTCCTGGTTTCCGGAGACCCAGTACTTC. Amino acids: CASTPKSWFPETQYF.

The chain has TRBV7-2 and TRBJ2-3; TRBD1 matches 7 bases. V lost 3 bases and J lost 4; bases outside the gene matches: 1. The germline V gene has CDR1 SGHTA and CDR2 FQGNSA. The CDR3 has 13 residues. This chain's CDR3 is CASSFGTADTQYF. The CDR3, as DNA: TGTGCCAGCAGCTTCGGGACAGCAGATACGCAGTATTTT.

V is TRBV12-3 or TRBV12-4 and J is TRBJ2-1, with D uncertain. This CDR3 is built from 14 residues. The ends were cut back, 6 bases at V and 6 bases at J, with 15 bases in the middle. CDR3 bases: TGTGCCAGCAGCCTTCATCTTCTGGGCAATGAGCAGTTCTTC. It yields the protein CASSLHLLGNEQFF.

This clonotype was observed once. J is TRBJ1-2 and V is TRBV20-1; possibly TRBD1 for D (6 bases). The V gene lost 5 bases and the J gene lost 4 bases, with 20 bases spanning the gap. The CDR3 loop spans 15 amino acids. Germline-derived CDR1 and CDR2 are DFQATT and SNEGSKA (reference sequence). DNA for the CDR3: TGCAGTGCTCCCAGGGGAGGCGGACCCGGCTATGGCTACACCTTC. Translated: CSAPRGGGPGYGYTF.

The V gene is TRBV11-2, the J gene TRBJ2-2; 7 nucleotides match TRBD2. J lost 10 bases, V lost 7 bases, and 12 bases had no gene match. The CDR3 loop spans 14 amino acids. Germline assignment: CDR1 SGHAT and CDR2 FQNNGV. The CDR3 nucleotides read TGTGCCAGCAACACAGCCGGCGGGGGTGCGGAGCTGTTTTTT. Protein product: CASNTAGGGAELFF.

This clonotype was seen only a few times. This chain joins TRBV4-3 and TRBJ2-5; D remains ambiguous. Looked up from germline, CDR1 is LGHNA and CDR2 is YSLEER. The V end lost 0 bases, the J end lost 3 bases, and 8 bases lay between the germline ends. The CDR3 totals 14 residues. The CDR3 DNA sequence: TGCGCCAGCAGCCAAGAGGTGGGGAAAGAGACCCAGTACTTC. Protein product: CASSQEVGKETQYF.